This T cell receptor (beta chain) appears in the sequencing data of a study of blood T cell repertoires in COVID-19. Overall study context: COVID-19 samples, acute and convalescent, were from the United States, Italy and Spain.

Method: immunoSEQ multiplex PCR; TCRdb's copy keeps in-frame clones and lacks some. The top ten hold approximately 12% of the sample, which has roughly 80,000 clones, approximately 80% seen once. Germline loops: CDR1 LNHNV, CDR2 YYDKDF (reference sequence). This CDR3 spans 17 amino acids. With 1 base removed from V and 0 bases from J, the gap between germline ends came to 12 bases. The clonotype was recovered from a man at least 80 years old with acute or convalescent COVID-19. The rearrangement joins TRBV15 to TRBJ2-2; D perhaps matches TRBD2 (5 bases). Sequencing was performed on peripheral blood. The CDR3 DNA is TGTGCCACCAGCAGAGCTATAGCGCTGGCGAACACCGGGGAGCTGTTTTTT. This encodes CATSRAIALANTGELFF.